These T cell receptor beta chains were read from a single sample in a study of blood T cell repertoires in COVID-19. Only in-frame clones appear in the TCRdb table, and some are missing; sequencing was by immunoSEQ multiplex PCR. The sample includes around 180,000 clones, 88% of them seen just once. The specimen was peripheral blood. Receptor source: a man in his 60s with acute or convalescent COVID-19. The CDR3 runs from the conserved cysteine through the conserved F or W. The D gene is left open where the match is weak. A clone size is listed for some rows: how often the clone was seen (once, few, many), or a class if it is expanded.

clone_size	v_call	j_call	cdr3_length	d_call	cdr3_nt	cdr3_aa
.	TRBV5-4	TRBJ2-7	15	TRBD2	TGTGCCAGCGCCCGGGGGCTAGCGGGGGGACGCGAGCAGTACTTC	CASARGLAGGREQYF
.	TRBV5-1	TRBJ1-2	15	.	TGCGCCAGCAGCTTGTATACAGGGTCTGTACATGGCTACACCTTC	CASSLYTGSVHGYTF
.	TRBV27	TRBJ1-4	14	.	TGTGCCAGCAGTCCTCAGGGCACTAATGAAAAACTGTTTTTT	CASSPQGTNEKLFF
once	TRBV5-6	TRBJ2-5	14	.	TGTGCCAGCAGCTTAAGGGGGGGTGGAGAGACCCAGTACTTC	CASSLRGGGETQYF
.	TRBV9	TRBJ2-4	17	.	TGTGCCAGCAGCGTAGACCCAGGGGAGGGCGTCAAAAACATTCAGTACTTC	CASSVDPGEGVKNIQYF
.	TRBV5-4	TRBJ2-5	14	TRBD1	TGTGCCAGCAGTTTACAGGGGGTTCAAGAGACCCAGTACTTC	CASSLQGVQETQYF
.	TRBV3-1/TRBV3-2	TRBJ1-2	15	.	TGTGCCAGCAGTTTTGGGACTTCCCCGGCTGATGGCTACACCTTC	CASSFGTSPADGYTF
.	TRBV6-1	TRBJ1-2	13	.	TGTGCCAGCAGTGAAGTAAGAGGCGGCGGCTACACCTTC	CASSEVRGGGYTF
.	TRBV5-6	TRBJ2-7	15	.	TGTGCCAGCAGCGGAGTGACAGGTCCCCTCTACGAGCAGTACTTC	CASSGVTGPLYEQYF
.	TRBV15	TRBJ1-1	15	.	TGTGCCACCAGCAGAGCCCCGACACTTAACACTGAAGCTTTCTTT	CATSRAPTLNTEAFF
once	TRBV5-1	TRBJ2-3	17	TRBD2	TGCGCCAGCAGCTTGGAGGGTAGCGGGGGCCTCGCAGATACGCAGTATTTT	CASSLEGSGGLADTQYF
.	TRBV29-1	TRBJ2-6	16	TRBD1	TGCAGCACGAGACAGGGAATTAGATCTGGGGCCAACGTCCTGACTTTC	CSTRQGIRSGANVLTF
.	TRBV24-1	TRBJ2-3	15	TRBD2	TGTGCCACCAGTGACCACGACGGGAGGGGCGGAACGCAGTATTTT	CATSDHDGRGGTQYF
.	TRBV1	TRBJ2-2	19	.	TGCACCAGCAGCCAAGAGTTGGACAGGGAGATGATGAACACCGGGGAGCTGTTTTTT	CTSSQELDREMMNTGELFF
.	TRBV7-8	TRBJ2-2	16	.	TGTGCCAGCAGCTTATGGACAAGATCGAACACCGGGGAGCTGTTTTTT	CASSLWTRSNTGELFF
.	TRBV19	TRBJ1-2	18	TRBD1	TGTGCCAGTAGTGCTTCCCGGGACAGGGGGCGCCGGAACTATGGCTACACCTTC	CASSASRDRGRRNYGYTF
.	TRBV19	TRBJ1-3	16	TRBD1	TGTGCCAGTAGTATGGGACAGGCCTTCTCTGGAAACACCATATATTTT	CASSMGQAFSGNTIYF
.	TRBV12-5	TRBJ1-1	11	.	TGTGCTAGTGGTTTGGCAGCTGAAGCTTTCTTT	CASGLAAEAFF
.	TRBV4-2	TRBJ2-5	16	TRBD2	TGTGCCAGCAGCCAGGGTAGCGGGGGGTTTCAGGAGACCCAGTACTTC	CASSQGSGGFQETQYF
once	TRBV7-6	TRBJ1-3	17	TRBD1	TGTGCCAGCAGCTCCCGGGACAGCATAATCTCTGGAAACACCATATATTTT	CASSSRDSIISGNTIYF
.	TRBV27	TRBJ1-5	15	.	TGTGCCAGCAGTCCCCGAAGAGGGAGCAATCAGCCCCAGCATTTT	CASSPRRGSNQPQHF
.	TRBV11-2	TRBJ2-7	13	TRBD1	TGTGCCAGCAGCTGGGCGACAGGGAGCGAGCAGTACTTC	CASSWATGSEQYF
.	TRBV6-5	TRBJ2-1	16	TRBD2	TGTGCCAGCAGTTACTCCCCGGGACTAGCGGGAGTCGAGCAGTTCTTC	CASSYSPGLAGVEQFF
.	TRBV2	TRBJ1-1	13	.	TGTGCCAGCTGCTTAAGCCCAGGCACTGAAGCTTTCTTT	CASCLSPGTEAFF
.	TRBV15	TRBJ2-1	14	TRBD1	TGTGCCACCAGCAGGGGACAGGGGATTAATGAGCAGTTCTTC	CATSRGQGINEQFF
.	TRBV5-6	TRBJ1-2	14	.	TGTGCCAGCAGCTTTGAAGGGGCTGGCTATGGCTACACCTTC	CASSFEGAGYGYTF
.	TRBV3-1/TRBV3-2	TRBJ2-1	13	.	TGTGCCAGCGAGGGTGTTGCCTACAATGAGCAGTTCTTC	CASEGVAYNEQFF
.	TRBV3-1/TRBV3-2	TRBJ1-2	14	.	TGTGCCAGCAGCAGGGAAGGGAGATCCCATGGCTACACCTTC	CASSREGRSHGYTF
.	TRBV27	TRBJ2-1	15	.	TGTGCCAGCAGCCTTACACGCGGCGGGTACCATGAGCAGTTCTTC	CASSLTRGGYHEQFF
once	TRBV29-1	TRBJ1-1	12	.	TGCAGCGCTGGGGGGATGAACACTGAAGCTTTCTTT	CSAGGMNTEAFF
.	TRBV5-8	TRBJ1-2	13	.	TGTGCCAGCAGCTTGAGGACAGACTATGGCTACACCTTC	CASSLRTDYGYTF
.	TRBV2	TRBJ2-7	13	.	TGTGCCAGCAGCGACCTACGGAGAGGCGAGCAGTACTTC	CASSDLRRGEQYF
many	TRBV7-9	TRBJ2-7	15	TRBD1	TGTGCCAGCAGCGAAACGGGGACAGGCCCCTGGGAGCAGTACTTC	CASSETGTGPWEQYF
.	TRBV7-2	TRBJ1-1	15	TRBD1	TGTGCCAGCAGCGGATGGACAGGGCCGAACACTGAAGCTTTCTTT	CASSGWTGPNTEAFF
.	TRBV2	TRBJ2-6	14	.	TGTGCCAGCCACGGGGGCTCTGGGGCCAACGTCCTGACTTTC	CASHGGSGANVLTF
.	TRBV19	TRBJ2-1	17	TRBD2	TGTGCCAGTAGTAAATCCGGGACTAGCGGGAGTGCAAATGAGCAGTTCTTC	CASSKSGTSGSANEQFF
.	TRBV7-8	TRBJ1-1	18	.	TGTGCCAGCAGCTTAGGCTCCCCCCTTACAGGGCTGAACACTGAAGCTTTCTTT	CASSLGSPLTGLNTEAFF
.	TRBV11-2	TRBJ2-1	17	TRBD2	TGTGCCAGCAGCCCCCGACTGAGCGGGAGCACCTACAATGAGCAGTTCTTC	CASSPRLSGSTYNEQFF
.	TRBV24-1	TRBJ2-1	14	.	TGTGCCACCAGTGACACAGGTGTCCCCAATGAGCAGTTCTTC	CATSDTGVPNEQFF
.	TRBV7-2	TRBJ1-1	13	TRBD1	TGTGCCAGCTACAGGGACAGGGGCACTGAAGCTTTCTTT	CASYRDRGTEAFF
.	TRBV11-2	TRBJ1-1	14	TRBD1	TGTGCCAGCAGCGTGGACAGGGTCGGCACTGAAGCTTTCTTT	CASSVDRVGTEAFF
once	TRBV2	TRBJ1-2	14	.	TGTGCCAGCAGATTGACCGGGGGGCTCTATGGCTACACCTTC	CASRLTGGLYGYTF
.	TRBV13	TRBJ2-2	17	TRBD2	TGTGCCAGCAGCCCCTTAGGCGGGACTAGCTACACCGGGGAGCTGTTTTTT	CASSPLGGTSYTGELFF
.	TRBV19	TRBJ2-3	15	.	TGTGCCAGTAGTATTAGGAGCGGATACACAGATACGCAGTATTTT	CASSIRSGYTDTQYF
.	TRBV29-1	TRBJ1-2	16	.	TGCAGCGTTGAAGATCCTTGGGTCAGGGGAGACTATGGCTACACCTTC	CSVEDPWVRGDYGYTF
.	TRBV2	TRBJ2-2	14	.	TGTGCCAGCAGTGAGGGGGGGAACACCGGGGAGCTGTTTTTT	CASSEGGNTGELFF
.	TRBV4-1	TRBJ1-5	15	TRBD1	TGCGCCAGCAGCCAAGAAACAGGGGGTGGCCAGCCCCAGCATTTT	CASSQETGGGQPQHF
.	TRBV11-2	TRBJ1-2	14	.	TGTGCCAGCAGCAGGACTGTGACCCTCTATGGCTACACCTTC	CASSRTVTLYGYTF
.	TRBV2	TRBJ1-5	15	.	TGTGCCAGCAGCGGAGATGCTCCACGCAATCAGCCCCAGCATTTT	CASSGDAPRNQPQHF
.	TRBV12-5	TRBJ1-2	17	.	TGTGCTAGTGGTTTGGTTCTGTCAGAAGGAGGGCTTTATGGCTACACCTTC	CASGLVLSEGGLYGYTF
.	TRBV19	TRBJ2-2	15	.	TGTGCCAGTAGTATAGCAGGCGCTCCCACCGGGGAGCTGTTTTTT	CASSIAGAPTGELFF
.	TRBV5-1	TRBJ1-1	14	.	TGCGCCAGCAGTACAGCCGGCATGAACACTGAAGCTTTCTTT	CASSTAGMNTEAFF
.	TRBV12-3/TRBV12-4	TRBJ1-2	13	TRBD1	TGTGCCAGCAGTTTCGGCAGGGGGAATGGCTACACCTTC	CASSFGRGNGYTF
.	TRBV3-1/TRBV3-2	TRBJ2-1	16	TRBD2	TGTGCCAGCAGAAAAGCGGGATTCGGCTCCTACAATGAGCAGTTCTTC	CASRKAGFGSYNEQFF
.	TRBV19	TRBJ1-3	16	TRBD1	TGTGCCAGTAGTATGAGAGGGGGCACATCTGGAAACACCATATATTTT	CASSMRGGTSGNTIYF
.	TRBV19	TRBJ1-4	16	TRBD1	TGTGCCAGTAGTCCCGGACAGGGGGAATTGAATGAAAAACTGTTTTTT	CASSPGQGELNEKLFF